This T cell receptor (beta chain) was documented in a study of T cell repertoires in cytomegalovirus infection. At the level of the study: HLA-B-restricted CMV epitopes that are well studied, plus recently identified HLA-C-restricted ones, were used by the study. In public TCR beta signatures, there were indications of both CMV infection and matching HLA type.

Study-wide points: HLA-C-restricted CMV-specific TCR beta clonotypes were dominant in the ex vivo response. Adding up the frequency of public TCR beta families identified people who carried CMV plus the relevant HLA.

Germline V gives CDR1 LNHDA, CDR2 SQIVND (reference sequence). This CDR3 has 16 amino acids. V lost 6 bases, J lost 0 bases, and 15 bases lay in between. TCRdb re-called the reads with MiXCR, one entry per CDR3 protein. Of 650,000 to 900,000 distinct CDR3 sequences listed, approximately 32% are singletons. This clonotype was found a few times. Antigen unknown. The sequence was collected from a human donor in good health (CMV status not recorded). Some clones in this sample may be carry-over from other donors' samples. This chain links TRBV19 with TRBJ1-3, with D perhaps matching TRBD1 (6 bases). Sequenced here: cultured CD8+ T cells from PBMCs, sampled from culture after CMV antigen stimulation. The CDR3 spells CASRGGLRSSGNTIYF. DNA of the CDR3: TGTGCCAGTAGAGGGGGTTTAAGAAGCTCTGGAAACACCATATATTTT.